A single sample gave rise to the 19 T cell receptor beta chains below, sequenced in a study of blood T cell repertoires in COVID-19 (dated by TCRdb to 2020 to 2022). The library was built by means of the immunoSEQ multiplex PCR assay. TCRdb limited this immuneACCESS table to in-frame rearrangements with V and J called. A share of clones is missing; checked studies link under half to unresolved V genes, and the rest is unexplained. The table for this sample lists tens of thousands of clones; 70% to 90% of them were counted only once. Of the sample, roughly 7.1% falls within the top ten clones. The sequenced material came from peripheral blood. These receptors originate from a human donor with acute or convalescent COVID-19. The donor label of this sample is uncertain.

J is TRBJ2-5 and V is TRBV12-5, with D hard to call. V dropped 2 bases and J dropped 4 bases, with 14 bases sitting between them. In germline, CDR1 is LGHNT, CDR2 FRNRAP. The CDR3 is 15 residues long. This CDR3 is CASGLYSDPRETQYF. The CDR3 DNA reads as TGTGCTAGTGGTTTGTACAGTGACCCCCGAGAGACCCAGTACTTC. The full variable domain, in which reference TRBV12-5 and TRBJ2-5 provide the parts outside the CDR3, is DARVTQTPRHKVTEMGQEVTMRCQPILGHNTVFWYRQTMMQGLELLAYFRNRAPLDDSGMPKDRFSAEMPDATLATLKIQPSEPRDSAVYFCASGLYSDPRETQYFGPGTRLLVL.

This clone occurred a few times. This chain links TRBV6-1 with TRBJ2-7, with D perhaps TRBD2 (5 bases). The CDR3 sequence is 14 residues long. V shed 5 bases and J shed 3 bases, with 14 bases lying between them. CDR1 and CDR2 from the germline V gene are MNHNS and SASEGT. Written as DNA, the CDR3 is TGTGCCAGCAGTTCGGTAAACGACTACTACGAGCAGTACTTC. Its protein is CASSSVNDYYEQYF.

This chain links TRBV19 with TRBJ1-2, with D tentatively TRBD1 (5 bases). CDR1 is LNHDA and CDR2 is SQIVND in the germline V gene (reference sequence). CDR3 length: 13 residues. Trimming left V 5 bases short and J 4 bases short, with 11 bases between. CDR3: CASSSREAYGYTF. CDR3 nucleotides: TGTGCCAGTAGTTCCAGGGAAGCCTATGGCTACACCTTC.

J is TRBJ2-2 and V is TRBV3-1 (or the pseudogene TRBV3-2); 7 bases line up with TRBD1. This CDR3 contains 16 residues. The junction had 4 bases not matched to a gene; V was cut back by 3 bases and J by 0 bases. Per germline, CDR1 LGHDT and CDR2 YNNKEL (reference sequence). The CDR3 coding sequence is TGTGCCAGCAGCCATGCGGACAGGTCGAACACCGGGGAGCTGTTTTTT. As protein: CASSHADRSNTGELFF.

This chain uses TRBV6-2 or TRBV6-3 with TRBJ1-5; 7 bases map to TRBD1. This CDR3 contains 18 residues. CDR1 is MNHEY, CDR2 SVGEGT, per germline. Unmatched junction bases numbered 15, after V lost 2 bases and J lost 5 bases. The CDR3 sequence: CASSYDFRQGNFDQPQHF. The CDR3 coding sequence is TGTGCCAGCAGTTACGATTTCCGACAGGGTAACTTCGATCAGCCCCAGCATTTT.

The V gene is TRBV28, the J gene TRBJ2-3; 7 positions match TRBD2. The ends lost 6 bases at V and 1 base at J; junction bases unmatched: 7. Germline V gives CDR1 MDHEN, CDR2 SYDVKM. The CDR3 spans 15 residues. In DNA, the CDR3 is TGTGCCAGCAGCCCCCTGGGAGGGGGCACAGATACGCAGTATTTT. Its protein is CASSPLGGGTDTQYF.

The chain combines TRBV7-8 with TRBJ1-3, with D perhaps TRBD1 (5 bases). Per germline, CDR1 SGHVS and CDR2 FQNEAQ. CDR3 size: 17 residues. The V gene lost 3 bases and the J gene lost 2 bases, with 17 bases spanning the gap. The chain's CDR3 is CASSFRRGMETGNTIYF. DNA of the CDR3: TGTGCCAGCAGCTTCCGTCGGGGGATGGAAACTGGAAACACCATATATTTT. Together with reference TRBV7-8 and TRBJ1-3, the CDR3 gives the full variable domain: GAGVSQSPRYKVAKRGQDVALRCDPISGHVSLFWYQQALGQGPEFLTYFQNEAQLDKSGLPSDRFFAERPEGSVSTLKIQRTQQEDSAVYLCASSFRRGMETGNTIYFGEGSWLTVV.

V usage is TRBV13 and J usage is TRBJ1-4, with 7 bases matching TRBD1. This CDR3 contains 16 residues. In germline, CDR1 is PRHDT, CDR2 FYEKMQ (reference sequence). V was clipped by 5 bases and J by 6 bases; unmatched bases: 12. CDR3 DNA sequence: TGTGCCAGCAGCACTTGGACAGGTCGCGGGGATGAAAAACTGTTTTTT. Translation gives CASSTWTGRGDEKLFF.

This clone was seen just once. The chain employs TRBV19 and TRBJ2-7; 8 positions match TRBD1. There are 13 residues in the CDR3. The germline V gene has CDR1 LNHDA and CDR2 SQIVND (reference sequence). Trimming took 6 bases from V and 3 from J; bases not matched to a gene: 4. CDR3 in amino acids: CASRDRVNYEQYF. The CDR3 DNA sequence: TGTGCCAGTAGGGACAGGGTCAACTACGAGCAGTACTTC. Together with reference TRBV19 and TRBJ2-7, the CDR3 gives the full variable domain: DGGITQSPKYLFRKEGQNVTLSCEQNLNHDAMYWYRQDPGQGLRLIYYSQIVNDFQKGDIAEGYSVSREKKESFPLTVTSAQKNPTAFYLCASRDRVNYEQYFGPGTRLTVT.

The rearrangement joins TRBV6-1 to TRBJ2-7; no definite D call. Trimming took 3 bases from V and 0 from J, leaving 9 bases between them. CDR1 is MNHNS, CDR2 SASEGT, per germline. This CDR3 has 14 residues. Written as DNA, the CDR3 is TGTGCCAGCAGTGATCAGGAATTCTCCTACGAGCAGTACTTC. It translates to CASSDQEFSYEQYF.

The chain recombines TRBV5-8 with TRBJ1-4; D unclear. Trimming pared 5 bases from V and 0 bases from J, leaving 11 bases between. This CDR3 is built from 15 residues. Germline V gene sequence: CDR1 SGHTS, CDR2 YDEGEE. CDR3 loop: CASRQALATNEKLFF. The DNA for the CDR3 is TGTGCCAGCAGGCAGGCACTGGCAACTAATGAAAAACTGTTTTTT.

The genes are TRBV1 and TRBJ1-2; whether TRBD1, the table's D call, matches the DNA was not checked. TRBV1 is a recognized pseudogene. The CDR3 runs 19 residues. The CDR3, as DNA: TGCACCAGCAGCCAAGTCCCGAAAAAAGGACAAATAGCTAACTATGGCTACACCTTC. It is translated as CTSSQVPKKGQIANYGYTF.

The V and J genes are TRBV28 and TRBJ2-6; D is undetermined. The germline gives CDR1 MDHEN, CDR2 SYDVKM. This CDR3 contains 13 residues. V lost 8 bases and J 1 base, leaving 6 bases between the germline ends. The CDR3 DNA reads TGTGCCAGCGGCCAATCTGGGGCCAACGTCCTGACTTTC. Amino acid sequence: CASGQSGANVLTF.

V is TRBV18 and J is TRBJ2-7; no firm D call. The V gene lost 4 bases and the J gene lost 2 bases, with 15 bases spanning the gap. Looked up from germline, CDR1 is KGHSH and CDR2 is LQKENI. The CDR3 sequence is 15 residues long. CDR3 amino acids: CASSLAESLAYEQYF. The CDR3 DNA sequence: TGTGCCAGCTCACTCGCAGAGTCCCTAGCCTACGAGCAGTACTTC. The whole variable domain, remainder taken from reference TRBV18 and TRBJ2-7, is NAGVMQNPRHLVRRRGQEARLRCSPMKGHSHVYWYRQLPEEGLKFMVYLQKENIIDESGMPKERFSAEFPKEGPSILRIQQVVRGDSAAYFCASSLAESLAYEQYFGPGTRLTVT.

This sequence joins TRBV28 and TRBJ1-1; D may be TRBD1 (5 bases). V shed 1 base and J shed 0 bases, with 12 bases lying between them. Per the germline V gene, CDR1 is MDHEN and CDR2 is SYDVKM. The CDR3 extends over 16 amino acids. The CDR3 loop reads CASSLSQGEMNTEAFF. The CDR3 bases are TGTGCCAGCAGTTTATCCCAGGGTGAAATGAACACTGAAGCTTTCTTT. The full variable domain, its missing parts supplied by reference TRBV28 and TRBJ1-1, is DVKVTQSSRYLVKRTGEKVFLECVQDMDHENMFWYRQDPGLGLRLIYFSYDVKMKEKGDIPEGYSVSREKKERFSLILESASTNQTSMYLCASSLSQGEMNTEAFFGQGTRLTVV.

Here the CDR3 DNA reads TGCAGTGCAGGGAGGACTGAAGCTTTCTTT. It is translated as CSAGRTEAFF. The chain employs TRBV20-1 and TRBJ1-1, with unresolved D. Germline CDR1 and CDR2: DFQATT and SNEGSKA (reference sequence). The CDR3 sequence is 10 residues long. V shed 6 bases and J shed 5 bases, with 7 bases lying between them.

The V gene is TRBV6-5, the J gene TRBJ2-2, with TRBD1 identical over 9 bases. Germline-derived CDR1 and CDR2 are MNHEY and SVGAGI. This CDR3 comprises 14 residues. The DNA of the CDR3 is TGTACCACGGGACAGGGAGGGAACACCGGGGAGCTGTTTTTT. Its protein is CTTGQGGNTGELFF.

The CDR3: CASSFPGPASGGSHTGELFF. The CDR3 nucleotides read TGTGCCAGCAGCTTCCCCGGGCCCGCTAGCGGGGGGTCGCACACCGGGGAGCTGTTTTTT. The J gene is TRBJ2-2, the V gene TRBV7-8, with TRBD2 matching 11 bases. CDR1 and CDR2 (germline): SGHVS, FQNEAQ. The CDR3 is 20 amino acids. The V gene end was trimmed by 3 bases and the J gene end by 3 bases; junction bases not matched to a gene: 15. Variable domain in full (rest from reference TRBV7-8 and TRBJ2-2): GAGVSQSPRYKVAKRGQDVALRCDPISGHVSLFWYQQALGQGPEFLTYFQNEAQLDKSGLPSDRFFAERPEGSVSTLKIQRTQQEDSAVYLCASSFPGPASGGSHTGELFFGEGSRLTVL.

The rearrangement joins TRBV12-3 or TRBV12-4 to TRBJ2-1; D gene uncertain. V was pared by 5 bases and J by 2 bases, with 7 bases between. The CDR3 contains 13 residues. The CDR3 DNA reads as TGTGCCAGCAGTCTCCTCCCCTACAATGAGCAGTTCTTC. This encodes CASSLLPYNEQFF.